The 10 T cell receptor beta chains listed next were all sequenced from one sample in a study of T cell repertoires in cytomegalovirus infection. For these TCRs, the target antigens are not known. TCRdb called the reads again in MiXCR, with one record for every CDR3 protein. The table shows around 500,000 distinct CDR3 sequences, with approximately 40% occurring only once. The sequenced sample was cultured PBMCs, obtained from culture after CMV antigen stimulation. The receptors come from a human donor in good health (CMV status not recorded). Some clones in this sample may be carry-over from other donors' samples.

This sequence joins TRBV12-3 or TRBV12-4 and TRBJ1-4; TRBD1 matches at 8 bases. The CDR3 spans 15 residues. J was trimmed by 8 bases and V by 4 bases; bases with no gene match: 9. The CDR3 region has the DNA TGTGCCAGCAGTTACGGACAGGGTTATGGGGAAAAACTGTTTTTT. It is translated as CASSYGQGYGEKLFF.

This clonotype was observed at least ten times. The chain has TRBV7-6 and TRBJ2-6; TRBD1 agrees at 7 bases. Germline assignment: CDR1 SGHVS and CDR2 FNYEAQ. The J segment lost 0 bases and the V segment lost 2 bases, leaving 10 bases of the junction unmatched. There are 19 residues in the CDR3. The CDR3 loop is CASSLSTTGQSSGANVLTF. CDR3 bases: TGTGCCAGCAGCTTATCCACGACAGGGCAAAGCTCTGGGGCCAACGTCCTGACTTTC.

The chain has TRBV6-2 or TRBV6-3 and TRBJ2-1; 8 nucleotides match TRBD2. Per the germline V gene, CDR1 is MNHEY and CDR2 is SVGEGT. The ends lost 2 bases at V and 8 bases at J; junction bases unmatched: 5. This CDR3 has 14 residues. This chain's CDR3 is CASSYPGGPDEQFF. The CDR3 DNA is TGTGCCAGCAGTTACCCGGGGGGGCCGGATGAGCAGTTCTTC.

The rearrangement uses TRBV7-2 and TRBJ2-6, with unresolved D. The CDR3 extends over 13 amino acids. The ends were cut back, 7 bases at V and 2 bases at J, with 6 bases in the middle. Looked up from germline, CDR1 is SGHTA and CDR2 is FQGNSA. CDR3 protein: CASKVTGANVLTF. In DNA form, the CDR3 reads TGTGCCAGCAAAGTTACTGGGGCCAACGTCCTGACTTTC. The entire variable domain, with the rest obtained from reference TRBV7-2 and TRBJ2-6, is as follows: GAGVSQSPSNKVTEKGKDVELRCDPISGHTALYWYRQSLGQGLEFLIYFQGNSAPDKSGLPSDRFSAERTGGSVSTLTIQRTQQEDSAVYLCASKVTGANVLTFGAGSRLTVL.

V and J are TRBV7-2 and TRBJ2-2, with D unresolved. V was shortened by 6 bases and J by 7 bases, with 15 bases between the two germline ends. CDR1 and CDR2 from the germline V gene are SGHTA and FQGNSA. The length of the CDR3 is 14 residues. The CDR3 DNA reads TGTGCCAGCAGGTTTCCAAGCGTCTACGGGGAGCTGTTTTTT. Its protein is CASRFPSVYGELFF.

The CDR3 coding sequence is TGTGCCAGCAGCTTAGAGCTTAGCGGGGGAGGAGAGACCCAGTACTTC. It encodes CASSLELSGGGETQYF. The chain recombines TRBV11-2 with TRBJ2-5; 9 positions agree with TRBD2. V shed 0 bases, J shed 4 bases, and the junction held 6 bases outside the gene matches. The CDR3 is 16 amino acids. Germline loops: CDR1 SGHAT, CDR2 FQNNGV.

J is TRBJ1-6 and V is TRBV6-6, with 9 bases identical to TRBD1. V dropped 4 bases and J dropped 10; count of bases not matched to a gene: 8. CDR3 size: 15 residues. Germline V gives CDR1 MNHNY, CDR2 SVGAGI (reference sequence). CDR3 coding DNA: TGTGCCAGCAGTTGGGACAGGGCGGACGGCTCACCCCTCCACTTT. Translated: CASSWDRADGSPLHF.

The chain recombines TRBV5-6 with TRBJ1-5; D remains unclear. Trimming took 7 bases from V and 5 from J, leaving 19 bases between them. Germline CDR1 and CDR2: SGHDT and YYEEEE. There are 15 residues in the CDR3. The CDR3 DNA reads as TGTGCCAGCTCCGCCCTGAGACGGACCCATCAGCCCCAGCATTTT. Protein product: CASSALRRTHQPQHF.

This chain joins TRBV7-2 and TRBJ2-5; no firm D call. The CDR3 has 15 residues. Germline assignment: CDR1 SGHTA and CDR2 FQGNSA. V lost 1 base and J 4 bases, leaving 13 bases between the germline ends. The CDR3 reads CASSLDPLSSETQYF. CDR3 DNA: TGTGCCAGCAGCTTAGACCCTTTAAGTTCAGAGACCCAGTACTTC.

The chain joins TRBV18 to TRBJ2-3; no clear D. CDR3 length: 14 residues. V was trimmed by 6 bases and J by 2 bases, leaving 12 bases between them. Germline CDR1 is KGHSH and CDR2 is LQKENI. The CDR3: CASSQDGFTDTQYF. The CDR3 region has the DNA TGTGCCAGCTCGCAAGACGGATTCACAGATACGCAGTATTTT.